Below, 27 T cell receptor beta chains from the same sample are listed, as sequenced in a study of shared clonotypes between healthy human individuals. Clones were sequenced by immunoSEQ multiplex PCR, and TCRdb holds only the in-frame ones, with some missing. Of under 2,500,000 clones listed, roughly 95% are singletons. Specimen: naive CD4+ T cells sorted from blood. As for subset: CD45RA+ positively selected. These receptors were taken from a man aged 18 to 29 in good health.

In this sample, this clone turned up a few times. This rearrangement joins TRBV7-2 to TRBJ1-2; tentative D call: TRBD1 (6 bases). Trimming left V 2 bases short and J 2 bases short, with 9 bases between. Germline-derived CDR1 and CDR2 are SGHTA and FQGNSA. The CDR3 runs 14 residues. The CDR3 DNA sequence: TGTGCCAGCAGCTTACGAGGACAGAACTATGGCTACACCTTC. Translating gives CASSLRGQNYGYTF.

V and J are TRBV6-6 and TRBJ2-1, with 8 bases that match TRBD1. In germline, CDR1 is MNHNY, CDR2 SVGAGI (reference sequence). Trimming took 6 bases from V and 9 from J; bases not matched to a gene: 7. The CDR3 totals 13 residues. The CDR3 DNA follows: TGTGCCAGCAGCAGGGGGCTAATAAGTGAGCAGTTCTTC. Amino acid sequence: CASSRGLISEQFF.

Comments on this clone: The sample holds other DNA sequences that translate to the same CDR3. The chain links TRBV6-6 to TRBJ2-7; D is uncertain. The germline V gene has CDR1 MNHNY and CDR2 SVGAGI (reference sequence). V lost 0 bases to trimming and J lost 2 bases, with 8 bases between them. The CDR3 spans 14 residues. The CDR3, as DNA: TGTGCCAGCAGTTACTCGGCAGGCCCCTACGAGCAGTACTTC. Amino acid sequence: CASSYSAGPYEQYF.

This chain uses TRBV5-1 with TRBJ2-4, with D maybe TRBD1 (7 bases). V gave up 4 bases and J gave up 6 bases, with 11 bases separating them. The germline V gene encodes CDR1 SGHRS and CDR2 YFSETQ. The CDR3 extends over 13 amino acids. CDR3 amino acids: CASSLEGANIQYF. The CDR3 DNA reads TGCGCCAGCAGCCTGGAGGGGGCAAACATTCAGTACTTC. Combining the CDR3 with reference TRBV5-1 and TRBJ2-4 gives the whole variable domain KAGVTQTPRYLIKTRGQQVTLSCSPISGHRSVSWYQQTPGQGLQFLFEYFSETQRNKGNFPGRFSGRQFSNSRSEMNVSTLELGDSALYLCASSLEGANIQYFGAGTRLSVL.

The CDR3 here is CATSRKTVATASGNTIYF. DNA of the CDR3: TGTGCCACCAGCAGAAAGACCGTGGCGACAGCCTCTGGAAACACCATATATTTT. V and J are TRBV15 and TRBJ1-3; D perhaps matches TRBD1 (5 bases). Per germline, CDR1 LNHNV and CDR2 YYDKDF (reference sequence). The CDR3 covers 18 residues. V was pared by 2 bases and J by 0 bases, with 17 bases between.

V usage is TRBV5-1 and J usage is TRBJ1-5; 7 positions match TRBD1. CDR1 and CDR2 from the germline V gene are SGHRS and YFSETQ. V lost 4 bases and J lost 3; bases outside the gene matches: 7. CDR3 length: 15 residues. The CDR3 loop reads CASSAGTEHNQPQHF. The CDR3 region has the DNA TGCGCCAGCAGCGCGGGGACAGAACACAATCAGCCCCAGCATTTT.

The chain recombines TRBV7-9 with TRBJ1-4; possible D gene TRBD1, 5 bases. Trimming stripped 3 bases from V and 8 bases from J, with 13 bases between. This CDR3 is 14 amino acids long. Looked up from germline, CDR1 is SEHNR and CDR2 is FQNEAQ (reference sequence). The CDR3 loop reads CASSFWQGGEKLFF. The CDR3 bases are TGTGCCAGCAGCTTTTGGCAGGGTGGGGAAAAACTGTTTTTT.

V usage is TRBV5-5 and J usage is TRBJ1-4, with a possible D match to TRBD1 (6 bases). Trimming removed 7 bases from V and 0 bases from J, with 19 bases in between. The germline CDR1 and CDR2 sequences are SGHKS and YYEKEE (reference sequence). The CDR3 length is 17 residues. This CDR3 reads CASRSDRRTSTNEKLFF. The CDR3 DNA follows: TGTGCCAGCCGTTCCGACAGGCGAACCTCAACTAATGAAAAACTGTTTTTT.

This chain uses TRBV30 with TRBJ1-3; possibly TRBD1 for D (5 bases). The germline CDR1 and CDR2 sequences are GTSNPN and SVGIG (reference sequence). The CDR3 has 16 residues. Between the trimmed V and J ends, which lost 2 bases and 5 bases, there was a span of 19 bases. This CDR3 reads CAWSRRGELGRNTIYF. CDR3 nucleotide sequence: TGTGCCTGGAGTCGGCGGGGGGAGCTGGGCCGAAACACCATATATTTT.

CDR3 sequence reads: CASRKISTGELFF. The CDR3 coding sequence is TGTGCCAGTAGGAAAATTTCCACCGGGGAGCTGTTTTTT. The chain carries TRBV6-5 and TRBJ2-2, with D hard to call. Germline V gives CDR1 MNHEY, CDR2 SVGAGI. The CDR3 consists of 13 residues. Trimming stripped 9 bases from V and 4 bases from J, with 12 bases between.

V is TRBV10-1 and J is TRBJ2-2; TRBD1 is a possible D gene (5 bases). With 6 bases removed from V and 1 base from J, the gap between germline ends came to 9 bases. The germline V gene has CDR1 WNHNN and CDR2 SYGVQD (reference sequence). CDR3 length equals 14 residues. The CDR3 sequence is CASRRQWNTGELFF. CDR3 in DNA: TGCGCCAGCAGGAGACAGTGGAACACCGGGGAGCTGTTTTTT.

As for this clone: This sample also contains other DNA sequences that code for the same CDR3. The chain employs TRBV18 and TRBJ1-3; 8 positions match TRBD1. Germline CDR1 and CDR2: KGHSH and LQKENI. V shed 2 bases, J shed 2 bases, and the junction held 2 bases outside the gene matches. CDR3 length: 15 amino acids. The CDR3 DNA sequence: TGTGCCAGCTCACCAGACAGGGGTCCTGGAAACACCATATATTTT. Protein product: CASSPDRGPGNTIYF.

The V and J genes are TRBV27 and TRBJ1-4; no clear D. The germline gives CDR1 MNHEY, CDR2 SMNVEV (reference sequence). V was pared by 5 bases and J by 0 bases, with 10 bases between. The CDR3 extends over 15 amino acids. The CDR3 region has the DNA TGTGCCAGCAGTCCCCGGGCAGCAACTAATGAAAAACTGTTTTTT. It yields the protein CASSPRAATNEKLFF.

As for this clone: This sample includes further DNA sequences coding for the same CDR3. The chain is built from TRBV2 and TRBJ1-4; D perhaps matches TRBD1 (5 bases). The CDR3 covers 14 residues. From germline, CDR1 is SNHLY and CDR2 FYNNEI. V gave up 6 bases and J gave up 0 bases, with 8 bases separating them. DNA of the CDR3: TGTGCCAGCAGGCCGGGGGCAACTAATGAAAAACTGTTTTTT. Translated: CASRPGATNEKLFF.

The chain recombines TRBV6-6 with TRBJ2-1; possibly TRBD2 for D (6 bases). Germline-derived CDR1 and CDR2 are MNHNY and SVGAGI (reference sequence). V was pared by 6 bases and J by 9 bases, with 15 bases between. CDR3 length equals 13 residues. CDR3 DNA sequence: TGTGCCAGCAGGAAACCCCTAGCGCCTGAGCAGTTCTTC. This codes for CASRKPLAPEQFF.

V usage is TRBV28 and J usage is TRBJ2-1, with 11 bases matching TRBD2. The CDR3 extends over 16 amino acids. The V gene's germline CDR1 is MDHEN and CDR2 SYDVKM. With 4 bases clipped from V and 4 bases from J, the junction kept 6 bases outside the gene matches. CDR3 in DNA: TGTGCCAGCAGTTCCCGACTAGCGGGAAAGTACAATGAGCAGTTCTTC. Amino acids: CASSSRLAGKYNEQFF.

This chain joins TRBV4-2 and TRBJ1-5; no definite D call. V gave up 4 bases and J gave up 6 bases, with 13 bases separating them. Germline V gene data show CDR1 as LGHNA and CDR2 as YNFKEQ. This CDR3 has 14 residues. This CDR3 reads CASSRAGSGQPQHF. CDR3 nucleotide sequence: TGTGCCAGCAGCCGAGCGGGTAGCGGTCAGCCCCAGCATTTT.

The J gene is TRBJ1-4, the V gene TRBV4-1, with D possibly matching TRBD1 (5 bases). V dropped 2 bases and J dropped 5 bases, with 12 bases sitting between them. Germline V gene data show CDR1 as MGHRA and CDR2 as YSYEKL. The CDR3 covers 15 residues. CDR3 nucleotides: TGCGCCAGCAGCCAATCGACAGAATTAAATGAAAAACTGTTTTTT. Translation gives CASSQSTELNEKLFF.

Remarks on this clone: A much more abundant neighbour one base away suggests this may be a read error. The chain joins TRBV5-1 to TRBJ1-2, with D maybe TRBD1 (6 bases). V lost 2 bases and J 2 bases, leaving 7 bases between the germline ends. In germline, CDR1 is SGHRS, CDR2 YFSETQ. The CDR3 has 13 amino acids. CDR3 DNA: TGCGCCAGCAGCTTCGGACAGAACTATGGCTACACCTTC. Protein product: CASSFGQNYGYTF.

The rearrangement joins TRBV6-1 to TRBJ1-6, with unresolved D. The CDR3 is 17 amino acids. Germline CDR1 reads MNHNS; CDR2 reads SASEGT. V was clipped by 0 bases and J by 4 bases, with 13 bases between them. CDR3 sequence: CASSEARSAGYNSPLHF. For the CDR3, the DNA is TGTGCCAGCAGTGAAGCGCGTTCGGCAGGATATAATTCACCCCTCCACTTT.

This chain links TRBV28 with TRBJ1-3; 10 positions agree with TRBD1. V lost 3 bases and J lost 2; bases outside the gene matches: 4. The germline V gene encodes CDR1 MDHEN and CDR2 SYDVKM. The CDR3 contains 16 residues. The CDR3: CASSFRQGAPGNTIYF. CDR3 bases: TGTGCCAGCAGTTTCCGACAGGGGGCACCTGGAAACACCATATATTTT.

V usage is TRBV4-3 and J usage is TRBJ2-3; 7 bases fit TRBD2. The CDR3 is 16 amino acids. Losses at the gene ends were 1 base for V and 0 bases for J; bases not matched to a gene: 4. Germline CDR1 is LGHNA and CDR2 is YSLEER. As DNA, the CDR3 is TGCGCCAGCAGCCAAGGACTAGCTGGGAGCACAGATACGCAGTATTTT. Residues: CASSQGLAGSTDTQYF.

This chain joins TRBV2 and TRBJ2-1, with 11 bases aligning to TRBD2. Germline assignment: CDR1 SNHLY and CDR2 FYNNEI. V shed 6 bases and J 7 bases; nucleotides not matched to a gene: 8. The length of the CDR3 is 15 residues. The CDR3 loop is CASSGSGGASNEQFF. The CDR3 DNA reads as TGTGCCAGCAGCGGTAGCGGGGGGGCTAGTAATGAGCAGTTCTTC.

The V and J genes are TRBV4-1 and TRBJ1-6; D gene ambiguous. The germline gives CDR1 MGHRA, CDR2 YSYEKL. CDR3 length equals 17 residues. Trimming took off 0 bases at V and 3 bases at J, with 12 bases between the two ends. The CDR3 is CASSQDLLGLYNSPLHF. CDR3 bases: TGCGCCAGCAGCCAAGATCTACTTGGGCTCTATAATTCACCCCTCCACTTT.

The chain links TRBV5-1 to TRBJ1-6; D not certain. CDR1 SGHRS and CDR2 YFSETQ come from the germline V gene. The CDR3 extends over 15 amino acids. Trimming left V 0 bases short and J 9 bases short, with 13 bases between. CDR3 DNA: TGCGCCAGCAGCTTGGCAGCGGGCAGTCCTTCACCCCTCCACTTT. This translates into CASSLAAGSPSPLHF.

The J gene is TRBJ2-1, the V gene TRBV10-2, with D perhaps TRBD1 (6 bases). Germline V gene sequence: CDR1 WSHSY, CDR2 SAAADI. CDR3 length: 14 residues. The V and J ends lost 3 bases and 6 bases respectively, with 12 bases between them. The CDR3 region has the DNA TGCGCCAGCAGTGAAGTAGTAGGGGGCAATGAGCAGTTCTTC. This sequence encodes CASSEVVGGNEQFF.

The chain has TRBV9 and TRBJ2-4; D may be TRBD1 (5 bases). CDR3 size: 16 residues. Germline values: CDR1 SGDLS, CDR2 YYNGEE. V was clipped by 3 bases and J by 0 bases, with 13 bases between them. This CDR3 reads CASSDDKGIAKNIQYF. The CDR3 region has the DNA TGTGCCAGCAGCGACGACAAGGGGATAGCCAAAAACATTCAGTACTTC.